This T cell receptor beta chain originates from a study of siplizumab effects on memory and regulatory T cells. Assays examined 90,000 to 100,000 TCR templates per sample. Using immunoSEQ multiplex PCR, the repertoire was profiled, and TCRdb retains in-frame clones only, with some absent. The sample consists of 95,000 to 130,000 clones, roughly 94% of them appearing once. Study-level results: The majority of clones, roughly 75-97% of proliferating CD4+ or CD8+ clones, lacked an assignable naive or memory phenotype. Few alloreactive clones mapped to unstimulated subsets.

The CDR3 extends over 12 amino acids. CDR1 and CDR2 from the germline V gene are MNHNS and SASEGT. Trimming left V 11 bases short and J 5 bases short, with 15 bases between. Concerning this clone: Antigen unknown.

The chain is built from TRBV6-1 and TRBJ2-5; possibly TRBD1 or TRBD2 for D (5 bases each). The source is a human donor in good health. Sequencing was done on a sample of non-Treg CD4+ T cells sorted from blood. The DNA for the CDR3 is TGTGCCGTACCACGGGGACGGGAGACCCAGTACTTC. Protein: CAVPRGRETQYF.